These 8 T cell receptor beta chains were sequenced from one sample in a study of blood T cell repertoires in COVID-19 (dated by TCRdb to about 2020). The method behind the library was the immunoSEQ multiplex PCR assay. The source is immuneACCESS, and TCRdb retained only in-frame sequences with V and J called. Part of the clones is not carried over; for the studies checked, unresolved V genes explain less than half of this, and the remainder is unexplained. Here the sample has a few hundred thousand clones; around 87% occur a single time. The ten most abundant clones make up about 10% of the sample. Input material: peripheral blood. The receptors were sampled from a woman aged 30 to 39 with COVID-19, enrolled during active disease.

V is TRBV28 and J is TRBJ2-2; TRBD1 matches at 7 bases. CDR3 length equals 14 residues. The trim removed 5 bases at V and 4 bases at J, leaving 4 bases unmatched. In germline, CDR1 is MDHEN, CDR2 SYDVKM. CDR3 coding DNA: TGTGCCAGCAGTCCAGGGGGTTTCACCGGGGAGCTGTTTTTT. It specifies CASSPGGFTGELFF.

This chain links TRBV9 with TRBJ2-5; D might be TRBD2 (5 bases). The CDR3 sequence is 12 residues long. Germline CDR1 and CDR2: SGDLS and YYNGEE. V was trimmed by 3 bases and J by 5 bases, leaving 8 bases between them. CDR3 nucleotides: TGTGCCAGCAGCGGTCGGAGGGAGACCCAGTACTTC. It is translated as CASSGRRETQYF.

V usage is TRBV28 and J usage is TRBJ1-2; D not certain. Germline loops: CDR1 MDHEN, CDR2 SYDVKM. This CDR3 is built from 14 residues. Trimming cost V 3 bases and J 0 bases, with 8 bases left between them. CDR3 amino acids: CASSLQISNYGYTF. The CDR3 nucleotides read TGTGCCAGCAGTTTGCAGATTTCTAACTATGGCTACACCTTC.

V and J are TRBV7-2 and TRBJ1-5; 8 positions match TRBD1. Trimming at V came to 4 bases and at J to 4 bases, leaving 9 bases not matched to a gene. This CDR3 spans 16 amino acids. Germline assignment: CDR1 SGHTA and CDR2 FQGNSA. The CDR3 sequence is CASSSGQGWINQPQHF. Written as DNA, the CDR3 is TGTGCCAGCAGCTCAGGACAGGGCTGGATTAATCAGCCCCAGCATTTT.

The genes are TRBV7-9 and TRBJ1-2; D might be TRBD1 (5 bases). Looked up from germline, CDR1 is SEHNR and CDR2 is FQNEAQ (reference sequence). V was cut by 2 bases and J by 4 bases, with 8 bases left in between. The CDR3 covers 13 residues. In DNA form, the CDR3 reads TGTGCCAGCAGCTTATCCGGGGGCTATGGCTACACCTTC. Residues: CASSLSGGYGYTF.

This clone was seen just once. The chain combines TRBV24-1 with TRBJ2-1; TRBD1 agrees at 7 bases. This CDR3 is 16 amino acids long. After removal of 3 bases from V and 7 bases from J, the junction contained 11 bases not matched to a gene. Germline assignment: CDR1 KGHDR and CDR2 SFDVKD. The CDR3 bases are TGTGCCACCAGTGATCCTCCGGGACAGACAAGTAATGAGCAGTTCTTC. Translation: CATSDPPGQTSNEQFF.

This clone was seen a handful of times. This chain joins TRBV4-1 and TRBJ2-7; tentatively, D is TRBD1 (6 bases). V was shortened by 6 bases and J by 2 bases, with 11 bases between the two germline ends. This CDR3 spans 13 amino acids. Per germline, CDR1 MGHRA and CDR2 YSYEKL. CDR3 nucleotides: TGCGCCAGCAGTAGGGACATAGCCTACGAGCAGTACTTC. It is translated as CASSRDIAYEQYF.

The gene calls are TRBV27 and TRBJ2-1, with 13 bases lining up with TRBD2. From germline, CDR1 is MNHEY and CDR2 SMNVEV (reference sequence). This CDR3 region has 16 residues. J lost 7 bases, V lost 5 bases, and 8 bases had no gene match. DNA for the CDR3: TGTGCCAGCAGTCTCAGGACTAGCGGGAGTAGGAATGAGCAGTTCTTC. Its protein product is CASSLRTSGSRNEQFF.